A single sample is the source of the 31 T cell receptor beta chains below, sequenced in a study of response to subunit inactivated influenza vaccine (dated by TCRdb to the late 2010s). Library creation used RT-PCR. Sequenced on an Illumina HiSeq 2500. TCRdb trimmed the raw reads at Q25, called clones with MiXCR and kept productive beta chains. Each record represents a unique CDR3 protein, reported with the most common genes and DNA among its rows. The sample table records 530,000 or so distinct CDR3 sequences; 25% of these occur just once. The ten largest clones represent around 2% of the sample. The source material was CD4+ T cells sorted from PBMCs, sampled roughly 5 days after vaccination. These receptors came from a man aged 50-59 years who received an inactivated influenza vaccine. Donor details come from another sample of the same person, matched by shared clones.

CDR3 region: CASSKGVGYTF. Here the CDR3 DNA reads TGTGCCAGCAGTAAGGGGGTTGGCTACACCTTC. This chain connects TRBV12-3 or TRBV12-4 to TRBJ1-2; D might be TRBD1 (6 bases). V was clipped by 5 bases and J by 7 bases, with 8 bases between them. The CDR3 is made up of 11 amino acids.

The chain links TRBV6-2 or TRBV6-3 to TRBJ2-3; D is unresolved. Germline assignment: CDR1 MNHEY and CDR2 SVGEGT. The CDR3 spans 12 residues. V was trimmed by 6 bases and J by 6 bases, leaving 10 bases between them. The CDR3 protein is CASRAWGDTQYF. The CDR3 DNA is TGTGCCAGCAGAGCGTGGGGTGATACGCAGTATTTT.

This clonotype was counted only a few times. The chain has TRBV3-1 and TRBJ2-1; a possible D gene is TRBD2 (6 bases). In germline, CDR1 is LGHDT, CDR2 YNNKEL (reference sequence). The CDR3 totals 15 residues. Trimming took off 1 base at V and 7 bases at J, with 14 bases between the two ends. The CDR3 region is CASSQASSGWNEQFF. The CDR3 nucleotides are TGTGCCAGCAGCCAAGCTTCCAGCGGGTGGAATGAGCAGTTCTTC.

V usage is TRBV10-3 and J usage is TRBJ2-7; D gene ambiguous. The CDR3 contains 13 residues. The ends were cut back, 4 bases at V and 3 bases at J, with 10 bases in the middle. Germline V gives CDR1 ENHRY, CDR2 SYGVKD. The CDR3 DNA reads as TGTGCCATCAGTGGTCACGGCTACTACGAGCAGTACTTC. This sequence encodes CAISGHGYYEQYF.

The chain carries TRBV7-2 and TRBJ2-1; 11 bases fit TRBD2. This CDR3 has 15 amino acids. Trimming cost V 6 bases and J 4 bases; bases outside gene matches: 5. Germline CDR1 reads SGHTA; CDR2 reads FQGNSA. This CDR3 reads CASRGSSGGYNEQFF. CDR3 nucleotides: TGTGCCAGCAGAGGCTCTAGCGGGGGGTACAATGAGCAGTTCTTC. The whole variable domain, remainder taken from reference TRBV7-2 and TRBJ2-1, is GAGVSQSPSNKVTEKGKDVELRCDPISGHTALYWYRQSLGQGLEFLIYFQGNSAPDKSGLPSDRFSAERTGGSVSTLTIQRTQQEDSAVYLCASRGSSGGYNEQFFGPGTRLTVL.

V gene TRBV6-2 or TRBV6-3 combines with J gene TRBJ1-5; D uncertain. The CDR3 runs to 14 residues. V was cut by 5 bases and J by 5 bases, with 13 bases left in between. CDR1 is MNHEY, CDR2 SVGEGT, per germline. The CDR3 DNA follows: TGTGCCAGCAGTGAGTCTCTCGGGTATCAGCCCCAGCATTTT. Protein product: CASSESLGYQPQHF.

This clonotype was picked up many times. The V gene is TRBV20-1, the J gene TRBJ1-5; TRBD1 might be the D (5 bases). Germline loops: CDR1 DFQATT, CDR2 SNEGSKA (reference sequence). Trimming took off 4 bases at V and 0 bases at J, with 10 bases between the two ends. The CDR3 contains 14 residues. CDR3 sequence reads: CSAIQGSSNQPQHF. Written as DNA, the CDR3 is TGCAGTGCTATCCAGGGTAGTAGCAATCAGCCCCAGCATTTT.

The V call is TRBV5-1, the J call TRBJ2-4, with 8 bases lining up with TRBD2. CDR1 and CDR2 (germline): SGHRS, YFSETQ. This CDR3 is 14 amino acids long. Germline trimming cut 4 bases from V and 7 bases from J; bases unmatched to any gene: 7. Here the CDR3 DNA reads TGCGCCAGCAGCCCTATAGCGGGGACGAACATTCAGTACTTC. Amino acids: CASSPIAGTNIQYF.

This clonotype was seen a few times. The V gene is TRBV29-1, the J gene TRBJ2-3, with a weak D call TRBD2 (6 bases). Trimming removed 7 bases from V and 6 bases from J, with 14 bases in between. Germline CDR1 and CDR2: SQVTM and ANQGSEA. This CDR3 spans 12 amino acids. CDR3 amino acids: CSGSPAGDTQYF. The DNA for the CDR3 is TGCAGCGGATCTCCGGCGGGGGATACGCAGTATTTT.

The chain uses TRBV20-1 and TRBJ2-3; possible D gene TRBD1, 6 bases. Germline V gives CDR1 DFQATT, CDR2 SNEGSKA (reference sequence). Trimming removed 6 bases at V and 2 bases at J, with 18 bases between. The CDR3 is 15 amino acids. The CDR3 DNA reads TGCAGTGCAACGCCGGGACACCATAACACAGATACGCAGTATTTT. The encoded protein is CSATPGHHNTDTQYF.

This clonotype was counted a few times. The rearrangement joins TRBV20-1 to TRBJ2-3; 10 nucleotides align to TRBD2. The CDR3 contains 16 residues. Germline CDR1 and CDR2: DFQATT and SNEGSKA (reference sequence). Trimming cost V 8 bases and J 2 bases; bases outside gene matches: 13. CDR3 in amino acids: CSQIDTLAGATDTQYF. DNA for the CDR3: TGCAGTCAAATCGACACTCTAGCGGGGGCCACAGATACGCAGTATTTT.

This clonotype has a handful of counts. The chain joins TRBV10-3 to TRBJ1-2, with 8 bases that match TRBD1. The J segment lost 5 bases and the V segment lost 8 bases, leaving 25 bases of the junction unmatched. This CDR3 is built from 19 residues. Germline CDR1 ENHRY, CDR2 SYGVKD. Here the CDR3 DNA reads TGTGCCATCGGGGGTAGGACAGGGAACGTCGCCCCTTGGGGATATGGCTACACCTTC. Translated, it gives CAIGGRTGNVAPWGYGYTF.

This clonotype appeared a few times. The CDR3 end shows no conserved phenylalanine or tryptophan, and so a read error is likely. V is TRBV14 and J is TRBJ2-1; 8 bases map to TRBD2. Germline assignment: CDR1 SGHDN and CDR2 FVKESK. The J segment lost 3 bases and the V segment lost 4 bases, leaving 5 bases of the junction unmatched. The CDR3 extends over 15 amino acids. CDR3 in DNA: TGTGCCAGCAGCCTAGGGCTAGCGGGCTACAATGAGCAGTTCCTC. Its protein is CASSLGLAGYNEQFL.

To note about this clonotype: A read error may account for a junction end that differs from germline. The rearrangement joins TRBV29-1 to TRBJ2-1; a weak D match, TRBD2 (5 bases). This CDR3 is 16 amino acids long. CDR1 and CDR2 (germline): SQVTM, ANQGSEA. Here the CDR3 DNA reads TGCAGCGTCGAGCCTTCGGGGAGTAGGTCCTACAATGAGCAGTTGTTC. Protein sequence: CSVEPSGSRSYNEQLF.

The rearrangement joins TRBV11-2 to TRBJ2-5; D tentatively reads TRBD1 or TRBD2 (6 bases each). This CDR3 has 15 residues. Trimming pared 1 base from V and 5 bases from J, leaving 14 bases between. The germline V gene has CDR1 SGHAT and CDR2 FQNNGV. The CDR3 reads CASSLAQGGYETQYF. The CDR3 DNA reads TGTGCCAGCAGCTTAGCACAGGGAGGCTATGAGACCCAGTACTTC.

V and J are TRBV7-2 and TRBJ1-1; maybe TRBD1 (5 bases). Trimming removed 3 bases from V and 7 bases from J, with 9 bases in between. The length of the CDR3 is 12 residues. Germline V gene sequence: CDR1 SGHTA, CDR2 FQGNSA. CDR3 loop: CASSFGGGEAFF. The CDR3 DNA reads TGTGCCAGCAGCTTTGGGGGGGGTGAAGCTTTCTTT.

The rearrangement uses TRBV20-1 and TRBJ2-5; TRBD2 matches 8 bases. The length of the CDR3 is 13 residues. V lost 3 bases and J lost 6; bases outside the gene matches: 6. The germline CDR1 and CDR2 sequences are DFQATT and SNEGSKA (reference sequence). DNA of the CDR3: TGCAGTGCTAGCCAGCGGGGGCCCCAGACCCAGTACTTC. Amino acids: CSASQRGPQTQYF.

The chain links TRBV30 to TRBJ1-1; the D is unclear. Trimming left V 3 bases short and J 0 bases short, with 8 bases between. Germline loops: CDR1 GTSNPN, CDR2 SVGIG (reference sequence). The CDR3 sequence is 13 residues long. CDR3 loop: CAWRNQLNTEAFF. DNA of the CDR3: TGTGCCTGGAGAAATCAGCTGAACACTGAAGCTTTCTTT.

This chain links TRBV5-1 with TRBJ2-1, with a weak D call TRBD1 (6 bases). Germline lookup yields CDR1 SGHRS and CDR2 YFSETQ. Deletions cut 7 bases from V and 1 base from J, with 15 bases between. CDR3 size: 15 residues. CDR3 DNA: TGCGCCAGCCGCAAACAGGGATCGTCCTACAATGAGCAGTTCTTC. Its translation is CASRKQGSSYNEQFF.

The J gene is TRBJ1-5, the V gene TRBV29-1; D is undetermined. CDR3 length equals 13 residues. V lost 7 bases to trimming and J lost 4 bases, with 14 bases between them. In germline, CDR1 is SQVTM, CDR2 ANQGSEA. The CDR3 sequence is CSARDQENQPQHF. The CDR3 nucleotides are TGCAGCGCCCGGGATCAGGAAAATCAGCCCCAGCATTTT.

The gene calls are TRBV19 and TRBJ1-1, with TRBD1 matching 9 bases. Unmatched junction bases numbered 8, after V lost 6 bases and J lost 0 bases. The CDR3 is 16 amino acids. Germline lookup yields CDR1 LNHDA and CDR2 SQIVND (reference sequence). The CDR3 reads CASRWTGEPMNTEAFF. In DNA, the CDR3 is TGTGCCAGTAGATGGACAGGGGAGCCTATGAACACTGAAGCTTTCTTT.

This clonotype was found a few times. The chain recombines TRBV5-1 with TRBJ2-7; 7 bases line up with TRBD1. V shed 2 bases and J 7 bases; nucleotides not matched to a gene: 6. Germline V lookup: CDR1 SGHRS, CDR2 YFSETQ. The CDR3 runs to 13 residues. The CDR3 DNA sequence: TGCGCCAGCAGCTTTGACAGGGTCGGGGAGCAGTACTTC. Its translation: CASSFDRVGEQYF.

V is TRBV4-1 and J is TRBJ2-1; the D is unclear. This CDR3 spans 17 amino acids. CDR1 and CDR2 from the germline V gene are MGHRA and YSYEKL. V lost 0 bases to trimming and J lost 4 bases, with 16 bases between them. The CDR3 is CASSQDGGWAPYNEQFF. The CDR3 coding sequence is TGCGCCAGCAGCCAAGATGGTGGTTGGGCCCCTTACAATGAGCAGTTCTTC.

This clonotype was seen a handful of times. This chain joins TRBV7-2 and TRBJ2-7; 10 nucleotides line up with TRBD1. The CDR3 has 14 residues. CDR1 SGHTA and CDR2 FQGNSA come from the germline V gene. V shed 5 bases and J 3 bases; nucleotides not matched to a gene: 4. CDR3 sequence: CASSPWDRGYEQYF. In DNA, the CDR3 is TGTGCCAGCAGCCCATGGGACAGGGGCTACGAGCAGTACTTC.

This clonotype was detected many times. This rearrangement joins TRBV6-1 to TRBJ2-1; the D gene could be TRBD1 or TRBD2 (6 bases each). The CDR3 covers 14 residues. V was clipped by 6 bases and J by 5 bases, with 14 bases between them. Germline-derived CDR1 and CDR2 are MNHNS and SASEGT. The CDR3 reads CASRWTAGNNEQFF. The DNA for the CDR3 is TGTGCCAGCAGGTGGACAGCGGGTAACAATGAGCAGTTCTTC.

This clonotype was detected only once. The chain employs TRBV7-9 and TRBJ2-5; 11 nucleotides agree with TRBD1. Germline V gene lookup returns CDR1 SEHNR and CDR2 FQNEAQ (reference sequence). The CDR3 spans 15 residues. The V and J ends lost 5 bases and 3 bases, in that order; junction bases with no gene match: 5. CDR3 coding DNA: TGTGCCAGCAGCCCATGGACAGGGGGCGAAGAGACCCAGTACTTC. Translated, it gives CASSPWTGGEETQYF.

V and J are TRBV4-1 and TRBJ2-7, with TRBD1 matching over 7 bases. With V trimmed by 6 bases and J by 4 bases, 6 bases remained unmatched. CDR1 and CDR2 (germline): MGHRA, YSYEKL. The CDR3 extends over 13 amino acids. The CDR3 is CASRPTGQYEQYF. The CDR3 region has the DNA TGCGCCAGCAGACCGACAGGGCAATACGAGCAGTACTTC.

V and J are TRBV5-5 and TRBJ2-5, with D hard to call. From germline, CDR1 is SGHKS and CDR2 YYEKEE (reference sequence). The CDR3 extends over 13 amino acids. The V end was cut by 0 bases, the J end by 5 bases, with 8 bases between. As DNA, the CDR3 is TGTGCCAGCAGCTTGGCGTCTATGGAGACCCAGTACTTC. Amino acid sequence: CASSLASMETQYF.

This clonotype is termed medium-sized. The chain employs TRBV12-3 or TRBV12-4 and TRBJ2-2; no clear D. V lost 5 bases to trimming and J lost 3 bases, with 10 bases between them. CDR3 length: 14 residues. CDR3 bases: TGTGCCAGCAGTCCGCATTTAGACACCGGGGAGCTGTTTTTT. This encodes CASSPHLDTGELFF.

Details on this clonotype: Its ends do not fully match the called genes, so a read error is possible. The chain links TRBV28 to TRBJ1-2; a possible D gene is TRBD1 (5 bases). Germline assignment: CDR1 MDHEN and CDR2 SYDVKM. CDR3 length: 11 amino acids. The CDR3 protein is CASSFSRGYTF. DNA of the CDR3: TGTGCCAGCAGTTTCTCGAGGGGCTACACCTTT.

This clonotype occurred a few times. Here the CDR3 DNA reads TGTGCCAGCAGGGGGACTACCAATGAGCAGTTCTTC. Encoded protein: CASRGTTNEQFF. The rearrangement links TRBV7-9 to TRBJ2-1; 7 nucleotides agree with TRBD2. After removal of 6 bases from V and 6 bases from J, the junction contained 2 bases not matched to a gene. This CDR3 spans 12 amino acids. Germline V gene sequence: CDR1 SEHNR, CDR2 FQNEAQ (reference sequence).